The entry below gives a single T cell receptor (beta chain) sequence along with its context. Germline CDR1 reads MDHEN; CDR2 reads SYDVKM. Trimming cost V 3 bases and J 5 bases; bases outside gene matches: 7. This CDR3 is 15 amino acids long. The data were taken from a study of blood T cell repertoires in COVID-19. Data came from immunoSEQ multiplex PCR; TCRdb stores just in-frame clones and leaves some out. The profile shows 250,000 to 300,000 clones, about 86% of them singletons. Sequencing input: peripheral blood. V is TRBV28 and J is TRBJ2-1, with 7 bases aligning to TRBD2. The receptor was isolated from an elderly man with acute or convalescent COVID-19. The CDR3 region is CASSFGTNRNNEQFF. The CDR3 region has the DNA TGTGCCAGCAGTTTTGGGACTAACCGAAACAATGAGCAGTTCTTC.